Each of the 10 T cell receptor beta chains below was sequenced from the same sample in a study of blood T cell repertoires in COVID-19. Assay used: immunoSEQ multiplex PCR; TCRdb lists only in-frame clones, some missing. The table records about 140,000 clones, approximately 85% of them present only once. The material sequenced was peripheral blood. The origin of the receptors is a man over 45 with acute or convalescent COVID-19.

The chain links TRBV11-1 to TRBJ2-7, with 7 positions matching TRBD2. The trim removed 3 bases at V and 5 bases at J, leaving 10 bases unmatched. Germline loops: CDR1 SGHAT, CDR2 FQDESV (reference sequence). The CDR3 extends over 15 amino acids. The CDR3 nucleotides are TGTGCCAGCAGCTTCCCCGGGCGGGGGATCGACGAGCAGTACTTC. Protein: CASSFPGRGIDEQYF.

Of note for this clone: This may come from a read error, since a much larger clone is one base off. Additional DNA sequences in this sample encode the identical CDR3. This chain links TRBV3-1 (or the pseudogene TRBV3-2) with TRBJ2-7; D is unclear. The V and J ends lost 4 bases and 0 bases respectively, with 4 bases between them. Germline V gives CDR1 LGHDT, CDR2 YNNKEL (reference sequence). The CDR3 contains 12 residues. CDR3 protein: CASSPSSYEQYF. The CDR3 nucleotides are TGTGCCAGCAGCCCCAGCTCCTACGAGCAGTACTTC.

The chain carries TRBV5-6 and TRBJ2-6; D is unresolved. V lost 5 bases and J lost 0, with 9 bases in between. The germline CDR1 and CDR2 sequences are SGHDT and YYEEEE. This CDR3 region has 15 residues. DNA of the CDR3: TGTGCCAGCAGATATCGGTACTCTGGGGCCAACGTCCTGACTTTC. Translated, it gives CASRYRYSGANVLTF. Full variable domain (missing parts from reference TRBV5-6 and TRBJ2-6): DAGVTQSPTHLIKTRGQQVTLRCSPKSGHDTVSWYQQALGQGPQFIFQYYEEEERQRGNFPDRFSGHQFPNYSSELNVNALLLGDSALYLCASRYRYSGANVLTFGAGSRLTVL.

V and J are TRBV3-1 (or the pseudogene TRBV3-2) and TRBJ2-5; the match to TRBD2 covers 9 bases. The trim removed 4 bases at V and 5 bases at J, leaving 8 bases unmatched. CDR1 is LGHDT and CDR2 is YNNKEL in the germline V gene (reference sequence). The CDR3 length is 15 residues. The CDR3 nucleotides read TGTGCCAGCAGCCCTCTACAAGCGGGAGGCGAGACCCAGTACTTC. Amino acids: CASSPLQAGGETQYF.

The J gene is TRBJ2-1, the V gene TRBV6-5, with 12 nucleotides matching TRBD2. The germline CDR1 and CDR2 sequences are MNHEY and SVGAGI. Trimming removed 2 bases from V and 8 bases from J; junction bases left unmatched: 7. This CDR3 has 16 amino acids. CDR3 amino acids: CASSYRLAGVGDEQFF. CDR3 bases: TGTGCCAGCAGTTACCGACTAGCGGGGGTGGGTGATGAGCAGTTCTTC.

The rearrangement joins TRBV5-6 to TRBJ2-7; D might be TRBD2 (5 bases). The V gene's germline CDR1 is SGHDT and CDR2 YYEEEE. CDR3 size: 14 residues. V was clipped by 2 bases and J by 2 bases, with 11 bases between them. The CDR3 region is CASSFGRGTYEQYF. The CDR3 DNA reads TGTGCCAGCAGCTTCGGACGGGGAACCTACGAGCAGTACTTC.

The gene calls are TRBV5-1 and TRBJ2-5, with D unclear. V was clipped by 4 bases and J by 3 bases, with 13 bases between them. The CDR3 runs to 14 residues. Germline values: CDR1 SGHRS, CDR2 YFSETQ. CDR3: CASSNAARKETQYF. The CDR3 DNA is TGCGCCAGCAGCAACGCCGCCAGGAAAGAGACCCAGTACTTC.

The chain uses TRBV3-1 (or the pseudogene TRBV3-2) and TRBJ1-3; TRBD1 matches at 8 bases. The CDR3 has 15 residues. Germline-derived CDR1 and CDR2 are LGHDT and YNNKEL (reference sequence). V was pared by 1 base and J by 3 bases, with 2 bases of the junction left unmatched. The DNA of the CDR3 is TGTGCCAGCAGCCAAGGGACAGGGTTTGGAAACACCATATATTTT. Translating gives CASSQGTGFGNTIYF.

The chain combines TRBV7-3 with TRBJ2-1, with D possibly matching TRBD2 (6 bases). Between the trimmed V and J ends, which lost 2 bases and 0 bases, there was a span of 8 bases. The CDR3 totals 15 residues. CDR1 is SGHTA and CDR2 is FQGTGA in the germline V gene. The CDR3 bases are TGTGCCAGCAGCTTAGCGGGGACCTCCTACAATGAGCAGTTCTTC. Amino acid sequence: CASSLAGTSYNEQFF.

This clone came up once. The V and J genes are TRBV5-1 and TRBJ2-7, with TRBD1 matching over 10 bases. This CDR3 contains 13 residues. V was clipped by 7 bases and J by 4 bases; unmatched bases: 5. CDR1 and CDR2 from the germline V gene are SGHRS and YFSETQ. The CDR3 loop reads CASGDRGSYEQYF. The CDR3 bases are TGCGCCAGCGGGGACAGGGGATCATACGAGCAGTACTTC.